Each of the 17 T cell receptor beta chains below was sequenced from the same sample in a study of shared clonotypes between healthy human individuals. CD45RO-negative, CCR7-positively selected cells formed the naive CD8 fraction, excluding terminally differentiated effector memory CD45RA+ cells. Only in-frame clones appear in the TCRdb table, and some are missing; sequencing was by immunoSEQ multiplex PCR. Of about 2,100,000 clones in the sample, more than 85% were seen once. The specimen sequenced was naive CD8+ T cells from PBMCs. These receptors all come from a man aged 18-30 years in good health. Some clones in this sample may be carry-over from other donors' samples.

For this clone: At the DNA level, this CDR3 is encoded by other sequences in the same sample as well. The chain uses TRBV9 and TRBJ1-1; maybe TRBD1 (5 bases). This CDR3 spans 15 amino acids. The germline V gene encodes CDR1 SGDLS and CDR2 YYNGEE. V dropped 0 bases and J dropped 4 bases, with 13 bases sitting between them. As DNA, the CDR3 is TGTGCCAGCAGCGTAGCAGGAGGGGCGGGCACTGAAGCTTTCTTT. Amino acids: CASSVAGGAGTEAFF.

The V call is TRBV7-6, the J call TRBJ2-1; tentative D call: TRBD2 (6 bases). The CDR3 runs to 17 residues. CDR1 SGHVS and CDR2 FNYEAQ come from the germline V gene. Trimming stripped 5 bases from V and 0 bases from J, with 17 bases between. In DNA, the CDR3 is TGTGCCAGCAGCCCGAGCCGGGGCGGGAACTCCTACAATGAGCAGTTCTTC. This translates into CASSPSRGGNSYNEQFF.

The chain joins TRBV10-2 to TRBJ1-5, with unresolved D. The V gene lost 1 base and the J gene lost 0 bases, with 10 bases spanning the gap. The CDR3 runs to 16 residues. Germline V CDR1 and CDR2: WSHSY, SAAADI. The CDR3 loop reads CASSEFVTDSNQPQHF. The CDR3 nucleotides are TGCGCCAGCAGTGAGTTCGTAACAGATAGCAATCAGCCCCAGCATTTT.

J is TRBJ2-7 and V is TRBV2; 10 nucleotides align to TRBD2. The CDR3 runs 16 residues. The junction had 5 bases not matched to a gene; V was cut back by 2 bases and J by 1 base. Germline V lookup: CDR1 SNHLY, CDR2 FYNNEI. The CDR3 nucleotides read TGTGCCAGCAGTGAAAAGGGACTAGCGTGGTCCTACGAGCAGTACTTC. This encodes CASSEKGLAWSYEQYF.

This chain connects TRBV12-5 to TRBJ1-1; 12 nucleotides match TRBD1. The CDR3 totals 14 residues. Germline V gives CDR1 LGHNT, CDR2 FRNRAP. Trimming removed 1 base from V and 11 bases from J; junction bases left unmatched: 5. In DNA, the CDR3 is TGTGCTAGTGGTTTGGAAGGGACAGGGGGCCATGCTTTCTTT. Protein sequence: CASGLEGTGGHAFF. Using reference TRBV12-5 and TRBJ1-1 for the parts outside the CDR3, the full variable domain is DARVTQTPRHKVTEMGQEVTMRCQPILGHNTVFWYRQTMMQGLELLAYFRNRAPLDDSGMPKDRFSAEMPDATLATLKIQPSEPRDSAVYFCASGLEGTGGHAFFGQGTRLTVV.

CDR3 amino acids: CSVYNYNEQFF. The DNA for the CDR3 is TGCAGCGTTTACAATTACAATGAGCAGTTCTTC. The V call is TRBV29-1, the J call TRBJ2-1; D is undetermined. Trimming left V 5 bases short and J 4 bases short, with 6 bases between. CDR1 is SQVTM, CDR2 ANQGSEA, per germline. The CDR3 runs to 11 residues.

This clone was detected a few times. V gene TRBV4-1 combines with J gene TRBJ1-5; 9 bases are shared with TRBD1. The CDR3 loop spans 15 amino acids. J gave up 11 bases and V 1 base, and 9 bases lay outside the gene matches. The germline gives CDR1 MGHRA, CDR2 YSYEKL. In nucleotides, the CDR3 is TGCGCCAGCAGCCAAGGAGTGACAGGGGGGATGACCCAGCATTTT. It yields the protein CASSQGVTGGMTQHF.

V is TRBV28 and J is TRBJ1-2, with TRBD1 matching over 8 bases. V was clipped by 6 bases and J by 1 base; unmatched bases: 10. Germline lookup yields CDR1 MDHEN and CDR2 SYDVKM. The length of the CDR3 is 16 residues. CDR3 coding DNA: TGTGCCAGCAGGACCTCGACAGGGGATATTAACTATGGCTACACCTTC. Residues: CASRTSTGDINYGYTF.

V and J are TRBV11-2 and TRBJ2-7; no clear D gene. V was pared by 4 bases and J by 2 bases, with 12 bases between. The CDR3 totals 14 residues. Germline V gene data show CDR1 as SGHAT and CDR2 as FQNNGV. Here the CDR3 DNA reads TGTGCCAGCAGCTCCTCCCCATCTCCCTACGAGCAGTACTTC. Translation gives CASSSSPSPYEQYF.

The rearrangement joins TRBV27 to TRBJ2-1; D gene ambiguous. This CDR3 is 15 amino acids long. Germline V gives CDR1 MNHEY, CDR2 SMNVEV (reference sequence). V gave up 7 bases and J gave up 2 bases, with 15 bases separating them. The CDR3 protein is CASMFAPVAYNEQFF. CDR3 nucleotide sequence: TGTGCCAGCATGTTTGCCCCAGTCGCCTACAATGAGCAGTTCTTC.

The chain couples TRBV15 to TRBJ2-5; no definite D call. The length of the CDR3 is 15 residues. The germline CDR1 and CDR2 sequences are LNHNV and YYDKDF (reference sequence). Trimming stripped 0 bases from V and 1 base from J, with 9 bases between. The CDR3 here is CATSRDRTVQETQYF. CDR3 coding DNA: TGTGCCACCAGCAGAGATCGCACAGTCCAAGAGACCCAGTACTTC.

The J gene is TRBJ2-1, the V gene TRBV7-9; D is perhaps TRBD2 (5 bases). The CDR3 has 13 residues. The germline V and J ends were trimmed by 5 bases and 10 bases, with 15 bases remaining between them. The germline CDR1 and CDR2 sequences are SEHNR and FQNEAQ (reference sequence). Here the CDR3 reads CASSPRVGREQFF. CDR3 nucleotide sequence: TGTGCCAGCAGCCCCCGTGTTGGGAGAGAGCAGTTCTTC.

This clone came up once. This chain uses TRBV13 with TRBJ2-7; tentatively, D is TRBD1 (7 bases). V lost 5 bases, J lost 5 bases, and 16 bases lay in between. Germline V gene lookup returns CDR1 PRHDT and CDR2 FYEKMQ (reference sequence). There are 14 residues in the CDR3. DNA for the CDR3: TGTGCCAGCAGCGATGACAGGGACTCGAACGAGCAGTACTTC. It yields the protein CASSDDRDSNEQYF.

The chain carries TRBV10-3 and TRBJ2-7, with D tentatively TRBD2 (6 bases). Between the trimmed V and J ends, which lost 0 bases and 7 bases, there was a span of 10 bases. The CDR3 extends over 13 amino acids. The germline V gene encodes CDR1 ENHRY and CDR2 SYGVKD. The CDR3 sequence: CAISESGGGEQYF. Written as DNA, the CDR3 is TGTGCCATCAGTGAGTCGGGGGGAGGAGAGCAGTACTTC.

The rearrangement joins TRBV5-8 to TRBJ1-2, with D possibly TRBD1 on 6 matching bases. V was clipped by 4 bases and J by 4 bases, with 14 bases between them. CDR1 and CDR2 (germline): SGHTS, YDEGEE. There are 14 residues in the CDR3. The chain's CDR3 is CASSGRGAIYGYTF. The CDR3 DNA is TGTGCCAGCAGCGGAAGGGGGGCCATCTATGGCTACACCTTC.

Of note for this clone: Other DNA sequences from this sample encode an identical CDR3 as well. DNA of the CDR3: TGTGCCAGCAGTTTATTAAATGAGCAGTTCTTC. Protein sequence: CASSLLNEQFF. The rearrangement links TRBV27 to TRBJ2-1, with D unresolved. The germline V and J ends were trimmed by 1 base and 7 bases, with 2 bases remaining between them. This CDR3 spans 11 amino acids. Germline CDR1 reads MNHEY; CDR2 reads SMNVEV (reference sequence).

In DNA, the CDR3 is TGCGCCAGCCTGGTACGCGGGGAGCTGTTTTTT. It specifies CASLVRGELFF. The chain couples TRBV10-2 to TRBJ2-2; D gene uncertain. Germline loops: CDR1 WSHSY, CDR2 SAAADI. The CDR3 is 11 residues long. V dropped 8 bases and J dropped 7 bases, with 8 bases sitting between them.